A single T cell receptor beta chain is shown here with its context. What antigen it recognizes has not been identified. The record has no base qualities; no much larger clone is one base away. The library was generated by the immunoSEQ multiplex PCR assay. Turning to the authors' computational methods: A statistical classification framework was built for diagnosing cytomegalovirus status from the catalog of TCR beta chain sequences. Sourced from immuneACCESS, this table was stored by TCRdb with only in-frame sequences that have V and J called. A share of the clones is absent; for the studies checked, an unresolved V gene accounts for under half, and the remainder has no known explanation. Clonal size and the V and J genes are those of that table, whereas D and trimming came from the DNA. The sample table holds 76,000 or so clones, of which approximately 93% were seen once. The ten largest account for 2.1% of the sample.

Donors formed part of the validation cohort, which comprised 120 subjects and was distinct from the first cohort of 550 to 850 subjects. This sample is drawn from a study of cytomegalovirus exposure and HLA in healthy donors (dated by TCRdb to about 2017). In terms of the full investigation: The 500 to 700 repertoires of the first cohort and the roughly 110 validation repertoires were produced on the same platform, according to a later analysis. The study aimed to test whether cataloging public T cell receptors could reveal signatures of past pathogen exposure. Besides the first cohort of 500 to 700 subjects, a separate validation cohort made up of roughly 120 different subjects was used. To predict cytomegalovirus infection status, the study brought together high-throughput TCR immunosequencing, statistical association of individual TCRs with disease status, and machine learning.

The CDR3 numbers 17 residues from cysteine through phenylalanine. The sequence is cut down to CDR3 DNA, 51 bases in frame from base 1. Trimming at the junction amounts to 4 bases on V and 0 bases on J, and the germline ends lie 19 bases apart. As encoded in the germline V gene, CDR1 is SGHNT while CDR2 is YENEEA. Findings and caveats that apply to the study as a whole: According to the authors, the approach could potentially be generalized to other disease states and immunological phenotypes. Cytomegalovirus status was reported to be diagnosed by the classifier with high specificity and sensitivity in both the original and validation cohorts. Most TCR sequences were observed very rarely across donors, whereas some public TCRs were present in many individuals. The study listed 164 TCR beta chains as associated with cytomegalovirus. Three of the identified cytomegalovirus-associated TCR beta chains were confirmed in vitro to be specific for cytomegalovirus antigens. In a later analysis, TCRs clustered in the first cohort were found to also tend to co-occur in the approximately 120 validation repertoires, with about 94% of cluster scores above 0. All 120 or so repertoires were used to score co-occurrence in the validation cohort in a later analysis, because that analysis had no HLA typing for the cohort.

The receptor's source is a woman under 30 in good health and CMV-seronegative. The chain links TRBV11-3 with TRBJ2-7; tentative D gene TRBD1, with 6 bases matching. Input material: PBMCs. The encoded CDR3 is CASSSNTGTKLSYEQYF. The DNA is TGTGCCAGCAGCTCTAACACCGGGACAAAACTCTCCTACGAGCAGTACTTC. The full variable domain, with segments outside the CDR3 supplied by the reference TRBV11-3 and TRBJ2-7 proteins, appears as EAGVVQSPRYKIIEKKQPVAFWCNPISGHNTLYWYLQNLGQGPELLIRYENEEAVDDSQLPKDRFSAERLKGVDSTLKIQPAELGDSAVYLCASSSNTGTKLSYEQYFGPGTRLTVT.